This T cell receptor (beta chain) is drawn from a study of blood T cell repertoires in COVID-19. Across the study: Sites in the United States, Italy and Spain provided acute and convalescent COVID-19 samples. Sources were T cells, B-cell-depleted T cells, or PBMCs; the material itself was cDNA or gDNA.

People in the exposed group encountered a COVID-19 case within 2 weeks before entering the study. This CDR3 is built from 14 residues. Germline-derived CDR1 and CDR2 are SGDLS and YYNGEE. Trimming pared 4 bases from V and 3 bases from J, leaving 12 bases between. Clones were sequenced by immunoSEQ multiplex PCR, and TCRdb holds only the in-frame ones, with some missing. The sample includes 250,000 or so clones, 85% seen only once; the top ten take 6.6%. This clonotype was obtained from a woman aged 50 to 60 who had been exposed to COVID-19. The genes are TRBV9 and TRBJ2-3, with a weak D call TRBD1 (7 bases). Specimen: PBMCs or T cells enriched from blood (not recorded which). The CDR3 protein is CASSQGGGTDTQYF. The CDR3 DNA follows: TGTGCCAGCAGCCAGGGGGGCGGAACAGATACGCAGTATTTT.